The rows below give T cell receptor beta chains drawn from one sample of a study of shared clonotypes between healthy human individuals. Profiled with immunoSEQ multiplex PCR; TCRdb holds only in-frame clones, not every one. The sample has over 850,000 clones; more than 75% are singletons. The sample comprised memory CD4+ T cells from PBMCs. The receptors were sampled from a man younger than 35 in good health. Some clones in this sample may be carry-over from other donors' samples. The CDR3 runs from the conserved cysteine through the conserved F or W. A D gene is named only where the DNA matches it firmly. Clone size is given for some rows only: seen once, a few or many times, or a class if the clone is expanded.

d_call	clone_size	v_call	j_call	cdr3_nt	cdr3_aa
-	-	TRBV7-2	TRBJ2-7	TGTGCCAGCAGCTTTAAGTCGCTAGCCTCTTACGAGCAGTACTTC	CASSFKSLASYEQYF
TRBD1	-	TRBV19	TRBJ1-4	TGTGCCAGTAGTCCCGACAGGGATTCTGAAAAACTGTTTTTT	CASSPDRDSEKLFF
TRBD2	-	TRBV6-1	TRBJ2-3	TGTGCCAGCAGTGAACCAAACCTAGCGGGAGGCCATACAGATACGCAGTATTTT	CASSEPNLAGGHTDTQYF
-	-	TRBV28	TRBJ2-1	TGTGCCAGCAGTTTTGGGGTTGTGGGACCGATCAACAATGAGCAGTTCTTC	CASSFGVVGPINNEQFF
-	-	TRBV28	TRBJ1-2	TGTGCCAGCAGTTTACGGGACACCCGGAGAGGCTACACCTTC	CASSLRDTRRGYTF
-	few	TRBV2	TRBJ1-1	TGTGCCAGCAGACCCGACACTGAAGCTTTCTTT	CASRPDTEAFF
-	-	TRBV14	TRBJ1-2	TGTGCCAGCAGCCAAGAGGCGAATATTAACTATGGCTACACCTTC	CASSQEANINYGYTF
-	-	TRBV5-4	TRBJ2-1	TGTGCCAGCAGCGCAGACAGTAGCTCCTACAATGAGCAGTTCTTC	CASSADSSSYNEQFF
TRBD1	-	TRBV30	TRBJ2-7	TGTGCCGGTGGACAGGAGACCGGCGAGCAGTACTTC	CAGGQETGEQYF
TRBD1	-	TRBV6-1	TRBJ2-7	TGTGCCAGCAGGGAAAGGACAGGGAGCTCCTACGAGCAGTACTTC	CASRERTGSSYEQYF
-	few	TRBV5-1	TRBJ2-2	TGCGCCAGCAGCTACGCCCGAGGGTTTAGTTACACCGGGGAGCTGTTTTTT	CASSYARGFSYTGELFF
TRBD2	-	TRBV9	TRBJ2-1	TGTGCCAGCAGCGTAGGGGCTAGCGGGAGGTTCGATGAGCAGTTCTTC	CASSVGASGRFDEQFF
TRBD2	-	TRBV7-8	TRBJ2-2	TGTGCCAGCAGCCGAAAGCGGGAGACAAACACCGGGGAGCTGTTTTTT	CASSRKRETNTGELFF
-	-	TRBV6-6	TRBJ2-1	TGTGCCAGCAGTTACAGGCCCCCCTACAATGAGCAGTTCTTC	CASSYRPPYNEQFF
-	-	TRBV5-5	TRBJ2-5	TGTGCCAGCAGCCTGGGTCCTGAAGATTTGGAGACCCAGTACTTC	CASSLGPEDLETQYF
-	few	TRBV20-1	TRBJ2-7	TGCAGTGCCAATTCGATCCGCGGGCAGTACTTC	CSANSIRGQYF
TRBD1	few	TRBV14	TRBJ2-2	TGTGCCAGCAGCCAAGGGACAGGGTTACTGTTTTTT	CASSQGTGLLFF
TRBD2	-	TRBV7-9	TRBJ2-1	TGTGCCAGCAGACTAGCGGGAGTAATGTACAATGAGCAGTTCTTC	CASRLAGVMYNEQFF
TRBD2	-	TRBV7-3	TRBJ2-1	TGTGCCAGCAGCTCAAGGGGACTAGCGGGCTACAATGAGCAGTTCTTC	CASSSRGLAGYNEQFF
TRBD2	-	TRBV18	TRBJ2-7	TGTGCCAGCTCACCCACCGGGGGGGGAGCGGCCGAGCAGTACTTC	CASSPTGGGAAEQYF
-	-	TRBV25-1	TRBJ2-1	TGTGCCAGCAGCCGTCAGGCTTACAATGAGCAGTTCTTC	CASSRQAYNEQFF
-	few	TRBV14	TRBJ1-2	TGTGCCAGCAGCCAATTGGACAGCCTCGGGGGAAATGGCTACACCTTC	CASSQLDSLGGNGYTF
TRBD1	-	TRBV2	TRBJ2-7	TGTGCCAGCCGGGACAGGGGCTACGAGCAGTACTTC	CASRDRGYEQYF
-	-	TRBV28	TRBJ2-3	TGTGCCAGCAGTTCCCCCGGGTGGTCATTTAGCACAGATACGCAGTATTTT	CASSSPGWSFSTDTQYF
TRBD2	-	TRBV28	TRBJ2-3	TGTGCCAGCAGTAAATTCCCCGGGACTAGCGGGAGAGATACGCAGTATTTT	CASSKFPGTSGRDTQYF
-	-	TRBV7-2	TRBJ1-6	TGTGCCAGCAGCTTAGGGACAGCCGTAGGGTCACCCCTCCACTTT	CASSLGTAVGSPLHF
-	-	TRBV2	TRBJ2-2	TGTGCCAGCAGTGTTGGGTACACCGGGGAGCTGTTTTTT	CASSVGYTGELFF
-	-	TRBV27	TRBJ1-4	TGTGCCAGCAGTGGTCGGGACGGAAAAAAACTGTTTTTT	CASSGRDGKKLFF
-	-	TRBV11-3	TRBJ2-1	TGTGCCAGCAGCCTCATGTGGGGCAATGAGCAGTTCTTC	CASSLMWGNEQFF
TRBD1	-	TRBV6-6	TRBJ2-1	TGTGCCAGCAGTCCCCCCGGGACAGGTAACAATGAGCAGTTCTTC	CASSPPGTGNNEQFF
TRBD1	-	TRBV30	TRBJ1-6	TGTGCCTGGATCCCCGGGACAGGGGATTCACCCCTCCACTTT	CAWIPGTGDSPLHF
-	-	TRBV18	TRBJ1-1	TGTGCCAGCTCATCTAGTCAGGGGAGAACTGAAGCTTTCTTT	CASSSSQGRTEAFF
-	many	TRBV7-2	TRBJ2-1	TGTGCCAGCAGCGGGAGCTCCTACAATGAGCAGTTCTTC	CASSGSSYNEQFF
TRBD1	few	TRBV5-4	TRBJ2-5	TGTGCCAGCAGCTTGTCAAACAGGGGGCATAGGGAGACCCAGTACTTC	CASSLSNRGHRETQYF
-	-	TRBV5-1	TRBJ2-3	TGCGCCAGCAGCTTGGACGGGGGCCAGTATTTT	CASSLDGGQYF
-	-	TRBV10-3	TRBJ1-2	TGTGCCATCAGTGAACAGCGATCAGATGGCTACACCTTC	CAISEQRSDGYTF
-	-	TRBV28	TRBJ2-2	TGTGCCAGCAGTTTTCCCCGGACAGACACCGGGGAGCTGTTTTTT	CASSFPRTDTGELFF
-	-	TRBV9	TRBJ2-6	TGTGCCAGCAGCGCCGGGTGGTCGAGAGTGAGTACTGGGGCCAACGTCCTGACTTTC	CASSAGWSRVSTGANVLTF
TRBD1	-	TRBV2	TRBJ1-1	TGTGCCAGCAGTCCGACAGGGAGCACTGAAGCTTTCTTT	CASSPTGSTEAFF
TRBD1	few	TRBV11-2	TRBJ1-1	TGTGCCAGCAGAGGACAGGGAAGGACTGAAGCTTTCTTT	CASRGQGRTEAFF
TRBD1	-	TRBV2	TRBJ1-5	TGTGCCAGCAAAAATGACAGGGGGCAATGGCCCCAGCATTTT	CASKNDRGQWPQHF
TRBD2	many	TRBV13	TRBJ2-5	TGTGCCAGCAGCACCGGACTAGCGGGAGTTGGGGAAGAGACCCAGTACTTC	CASSTGLAGVGEETQYF
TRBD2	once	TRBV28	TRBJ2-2	TGTGCCAGCAGTTCGGGAGGACGGACCGGGGAGCTGTTTTTT	CASSSGGRTGELFF
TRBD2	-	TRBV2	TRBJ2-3	TGTGCCAGCAGCCCCATGTTAGCGGGAAACACAGATACGCAGTATTTT	CASSPMLAGNTDTQYF
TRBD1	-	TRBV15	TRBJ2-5	TGTGCCACCAGCAGACGTACAGGGGGCAGGGAGACCCAGTACTTC	CATSRRTGGRETQYF
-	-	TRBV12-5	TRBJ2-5	TGTGCTAGTGGCCCGGACCCCGGGGTGACCCAGTACTTC	CASGPDPGVTQYF
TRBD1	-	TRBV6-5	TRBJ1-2	TGTGCCAGCAATAACAGGGGTGTTAACTATGGCTACACCTTC	CASNNRGVNYGYTF
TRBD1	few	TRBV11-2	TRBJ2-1	TGTGCCAGCAGCGACAGGGGGCGAAATGAGCAGTTCTTC	CASSDRGRNEQFF
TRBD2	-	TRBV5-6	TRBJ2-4	TGTGCCAGCAGCTTGGTAGGCGGACTAGCTAAACTAGCCAAAAACATTCAGTACTTC	CASSLVGGLAKLAKNIQYF
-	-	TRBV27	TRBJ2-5	TGTGCCAGCAGCCAAGTCTTCCAAGAGACCCAGTACTTC	CASSQVFQETQYF
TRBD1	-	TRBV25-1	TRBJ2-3	TGTGCCAGCAGTGAAGGACAGGGAATAGATACGCAGTATTTT	CASSEGQGIDTQYF
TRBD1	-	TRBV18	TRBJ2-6	TGTGCCAGCTCAGGTCGGGACAGGAGCTCTGGGGCCAACGTCCTGACTTTC	CASSGRDRSSGANVLTF
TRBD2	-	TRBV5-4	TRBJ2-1	TGTGCCAGCCTCCCTCGGGGGGGGCAAGTCTCCTACAATGAGCAGTTCTTC	CASLPRGGQVSYNEQFF
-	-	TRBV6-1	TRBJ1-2	TGTGCCAGCAGTGACACCTTGACTATTCGGGGCTACACCTTC	CASSDTLTIRGYTF
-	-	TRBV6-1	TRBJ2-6	TGTGCCAGCAGTTTTACGGGCAGCTGGGCCAACGTCCTGACTTTC	CASSFTGSWANVLTF
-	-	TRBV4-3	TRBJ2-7	TGCGCCAGCAGCCGGGAATCTACGCGAGTCTACGAGCAGTACTTC	CASSRESTRVYEQYF
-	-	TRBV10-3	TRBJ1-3	TGTGCCATCGGGGCAGGGGACCCCTCTGGAAACACCATATATTTT	CAIGAGDPSGNTIYF
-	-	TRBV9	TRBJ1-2	TGTGCCAGCAGCGTAGCAGGCAACTATGGCTACACCTTC	CASSVAGNYGYTF
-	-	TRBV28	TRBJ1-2	TGTGCCAGCAGTTTTACAAGCTATGGCTACACCTTC	CASSFTSYGYTF